This T cell receptor (beta chain) is drawn from a study of T cells after yellow fever vaccination. This clonotype was seen more than once but under ten times. The J segment lost 4 bases and the V segment lost 4 bases, leaving 5 bases of the junction unmatched. Looked up from germline, CDR1 is MNHEY and CDR2 is SVGEGT. The CDR3 loop spans 15 amino acids. One entry per CDR3 protein, called by TCRdb with MiXCR from the 5' RACE reads. The sample contains just under 600,000 distinct CDR3 sequences, less than 15% of which appear only once. The sequences come from PBMCs, collected on the day of the yellow fever booster vaccination. The rearrangement joins TRBV6-2 or TRBV6-3 to TRBJ2-1, with 9 bases lining up with TRBD1. The origin of this receptor is a man between 25 and 39 years old who received the YFV17D yellow fever vaccine. The CDR3 coding sequence is TGTGCCAGCAGTTTACCCGGACAGGGGTACAATGAGCAGTTCTTC. Encoded protein: CASSLPGQGYNEQFF.